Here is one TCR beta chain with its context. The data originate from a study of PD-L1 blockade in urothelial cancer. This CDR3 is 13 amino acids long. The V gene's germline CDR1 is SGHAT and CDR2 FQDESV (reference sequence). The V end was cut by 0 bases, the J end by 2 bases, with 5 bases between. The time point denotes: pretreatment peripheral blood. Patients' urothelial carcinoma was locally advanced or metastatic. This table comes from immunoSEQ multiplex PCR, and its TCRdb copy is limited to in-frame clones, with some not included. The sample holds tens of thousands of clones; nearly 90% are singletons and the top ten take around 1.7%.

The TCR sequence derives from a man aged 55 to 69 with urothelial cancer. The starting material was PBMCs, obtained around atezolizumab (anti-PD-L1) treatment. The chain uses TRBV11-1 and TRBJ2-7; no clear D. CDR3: CASSLARTYEQYF. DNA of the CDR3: TGTGCCAGCAGCTTAGCGCGGACCTACGAGCAGTACTTC.